The 32 T cell receptor beta chains below were found in one sample sequenced in a study of Ad26.COV2.S vaccination and SARS-CoV-2 variants. As for treatment: some 20 received Ad26.COV2.S at low or high dose, single or two shots; about five received placebo; per-sample allocation not given. Collection of the samples took place on day 63 after the first injection of vaccine or placebo. Using immunoSEQ multiplex PCR, the repertoire was profiled, and TCRdb retains in-frame clones only, with some absent. The sample contains about 350,000 clones, around nine tenths of which appear only once. Sequenced material: peripheral blood, taken in a trial of Ad26.COV2.S vaccine versus placebo. These receptors were taken from a person between 18 and 60 years old who received the Ad26.COV2.S COVID-19 vaccine or a placebo.

The chain carries TRBV2 and TRBJ2-7; D unclear. Trimming cost V 8 bases and J 0 bases, with 26 bases left between them. The CDR3 has 18 amino acids. The germline gives CDR1 SNHLY, CDR2 FYNNEI. The CDR3 is CASAIYGRITPYSYEQYF. The CDR3 DNA sequence: TGTGCCAGCGCAATATATGGCAGGATAACACCTTACTCCTACGAGCAGTACTTC.

This clone was recorded only once. The gene calls are TRBV7-2 and TRBJ1-5; maybe TRBD1 (6 bases). The CDR3 sequence is 16 residues long. The V gene lost 1 base and the J gene lost 6 bases, with 16 bases spanning the gap. Germline lookup yields CDR1 SGHTA and CDR2 FQGNSA. CDR3: CASSLGGSGVSQPQHF. CDR3 DNA sequence: TGTGCCAGCAGCTTAGGAGGCTCAGGGGTGAGTCAGCCCCAGCATTTT.

J is TRBJ2-3 and V is TRBV24-1; possible D gene TRBD2, 5 bases. The CDR3 covers 16 residues. V lost 2 bases and J lost 2, with 13 bases in between. Germline CDR1 and CDR2: KGHDR and SFDVKD. CDR3 in amino acids: CATSDSKRKVTDTQYF. The CDR3 coding sequence is TGTGCCACCAGTGATTCAAAGCGGAAAGTCACAGATACGCAGTATTTT.

This sequence joins TRBV28 and TRBJ2-1; the D gene could be TRBD1 or TRBD2 (10 bases each). Trimming took off 8 bases at V and 5 bases at J, with 25 bases between the two ends. This CDR3 comprises 17 residues. Per germline, CDR1 MDHEN and CDR2 SYDVKM. In nucleotides, the CDR3 is TGTGCCAGCCCGGGACAGGGGATAGCGGGAGGCCACAATGAGCAGTTCTTC. This sequence encodes CASPGQGIAGGHNEQFF.

The rearrangement joins TRBV15 to TRBJ1-4, with no clear D. This CDR3 contains 13 residues. Trimming pared 5 bases from V and 4 bases from J, leaving 8 bases between. Germline CDR1 and CDR2: LNHNV and YYDKDF (reference sequence). The CDR3 bases are TGTGCCACCAGCGCGGTGGATAATGAAAAACTGTTTTTT. Protein product: CATSAVDNEKLFF. Together with reference TRBV15 and TRBJ1-4, the CDR3 gives the full variable domain: DAMVIQNPRYQVTQFGKPVTLSCSQTLNHNVMYWYQQKSSQAPKLLFHYYDKDFNNEADTPDNFQSRRPNTSFCFLDIRSPGLGDTAMYLCATSAVDNEKLFFGSGTQLSVL.

This chain connects TRBV7-2 to TRBJ2-2; D uncertain. V shed 5 bases and J shed 0 bases, with 10 bases lying between them. The CDR3 is made up of 15 amino acids. The germline gives CDR1 SGHTA, CDR2 FQGNSA. The chain's CDR3 is CASSPRGANTGELFF. CDR3 bases: TGTGCCAGCAGCCCCCGTGGCGCGAACACCGGGGAGCTGTTTTTT.

This chain links TRBV19 with TRBJ1-5; a possible D gene is TRBD1 (5 bases). This CDR3 contains 14 residues. V lost 3 bases to trimming and J lost 8 bases, with 14 bases between them. Per the germline V gene, CDR1 is LNHDA and CDR2 is SQIVND (reference sequence). The CDR3: CASSIRQGGKPQHF. Here the CDR3 DNA reads TGTGCCAGTAGTATTCGTCAGGGAGGCAAGCCCCAGCATTTT.

This rearrangement joins TRBV6-2 or TRBV6-3 to TRBJ2-2; D is unclear. Germline CDR1 is MNHEY and CDR2 is SVGEGT. CDR3 length: 16 amino acids. Trimming removed 2 bases from V and 5 bases from J, with 15 bases in between. CDR3 coding DNA: TGTGCCAGCAGTTACGAGGTGGGGATAGTAACCGGGGAGCTGTTTTTT. This encodes CASSYEVGIVTGELFF.

The chain employs TRBV10-2 and TRBJ2-1; either TRBD1 or TRBD2 may fit D (5 bases each). Trimming shortened V by 7 bases and J by 9 bases, and 16 bases separated the two germline ends. Germline V lookup: CDR1 WSHSY, CDR2 SAAADI. CDR3 length equals 13 residues. CDR3 in DNA: TGCGCCAGCATAATTAGTCCGGGGACTGAGCAGTTCTTC. The encoded protein is CASIISPGTEQFF.

This clone has only a few counts. V and J are TRBV9 and TRBJ2-1; 11 nucleotides line up with TRBD2. Germline CDR1 reads SGDLS; CDR2 reads YYNGEE. CDR3 length: 17 amino acids. V shed 0 bases, J shed 7 bases, and the junction held 9 bases outside the gene matches. CDR3 region: CASSVAVLAGGGNEQFF. The CDR3 nucleotides are TGTGCCAGCAGCGTAGCGGTGCTAGCGGGAGGTGGGAATGAGCAGTTCTTC.

The chain recombines TRBV14 with TRBJ2-7, with D possibly matching TRBD2 (7 bases). This CDR3 contains 19 residues. V gave up 0 bases and J gave up 6 bases, with 27 bases separating them. Per germline, CDR1 SGHDN and CDR2 FVKESK. CDR3 nucleotide sequence: TGTGCCAGCAGCCAAGAATTTGGGTGGATCGGACGGGGGGCTCCCGAGCAGTACTTC. Its translation is CASSQEFGWIGRGAPEQYF.

This clone was observed a single time. The chain combines TRBV5-1 with TRBJ2-7; TRBD1 matches 10 bases. The germline CDR1 and CDR2 sequences are SGHRS and YFSETQ. Unmatched junction bases numbered 3, after V lost 2 bases and J lost 4 bases. The CDR3 is 14 residues long. The CDR3 loop is CASSFGTGVYEQYF. CDR3 bases: TGCGCCAGCAGCTTCGGGACAGGGGTTTACGAGCAGTACTTC.

The gene calls are TRBV27 and TRBJ1-5; no clear D gene. This CDR3 spans 13 amino acids. Germline V gene sequence: CDR1 MNHEY, CDR2 SMNVEV (reference sequence). V lost 3 bases to trimming and J lost 5 bases, with 8 bases between them. CDR3 coding DNA: TGTGCCAGCAGTTTTGTGTTTGATCAGCCCCAGCATTTT. Protein: CASSFVFDQPQHF.

A remark on this clone: The sample carries other DNA sequences with the same CDR3. This chain links TRBV3-1 (or the pseudogene TRBV3-2) with TRBJ2-1; 7 bases map to TRBD1. The length of the CDR3 is 15 residues. V was pared by 1 base and J by 6 bases, with 6 bases of the junction left unmatched. The V gene's germline CDR1 is LGHDT and CDR2 YNNKEL (reference sequence). This CDR3 reads CASSQGTGPRNEQFF. The CDR3 DNA reads as TGTGCCAGCAGCCAAGGGACAGGCCCCCGCAATGAGCAGTTCTTC.

V and J are TRBV4-3 and TRBJ1-6; no firm D call. The CDR3 spans 16 residues. CDR1 and CDR2 from the germline V gene are LGHNA and YSLEER. With 0 bases removed from V and 0 bases from J, the gap between germline ends came to 6 bases. The CDR3 region is CASSQDGYSYNSPLHF. CDR3 coding DNA: TGCGCCAGCAGCCAAGACGGGTACTCCTATAATTCACCCCTCCACTTT.

Here the CDR3 reads CASSPGTADSYEQYF. In DNA form, the CDR3 reads TGTGCCAGCAGCCCCGGGACTGCTGACTCCTACGAGCAGTACTTC. The chain links TRBV6-5 to TRBJ2-7; perhaps TRBD2 as D (6 bases). The CDR3 is made up of 15 amino acids. CDR1 MNHEY and CDR2 SVGAGI come from the germline V gene. Trimming took off 6 bases at V and 0 bases at J, with 15 bases between the two ends.

V is TRBV6-5 and J is TRBJ2-3; D is uncertain. The CDR3 runs 11 residues. V shed 6 bases and J shed 4 bases, with 5 bases lying between them. In germline, CDR1 is MNHEY, CDR2 SVGAGI. CDR3 loop: CASSDADTQYF. The DNA for the CDR3 is TGTGCCAGCAGCGATGCAGATACGCAGTATTTT.

The J gene is TRBJ2-7, the V gene TRBV6-2 or TRBV6-3, with TRBD2 matching 8 bases. Germline values: CDR1 MNHEY, CDR2 SVGEGT. The CDR3 is made up of 16 amino acids. J gave up 2 bases and V 6 bases, and 12 bases lay outside the gene matches. CDR3 residues: CASSPGWSGGPYEQYF. CDR3 sequence (DNA): TGTGCCAGCAGCCCCGGGTGGAGCGGGGGTCCCTACGAGCAGTACTTC.

This clone was seen many times. DNA for the CDR3: TGTGCCAGCAGCTCGCCTAGTACAGATACGCAGTATTTT. Residues: CASSSPSTDTQYF. The chain recombines TRBV7-9 with TRBJ2-3, with D uncertain. The CDR3 spans 13 residues. Germline V gives CDR1 SEHNR, CDR2 FQNEAQ (reference sequence). The germline V and J ends were trimmed by 4 bases and 3 bases, with 8 bases remaining between them.

V and J are TRBV6-2 or TRBV6-3 and TRBJ1-4; no firm D call. The length of the CDR3 is 14 residues. V dropped 0 bases and J dropped 3 bases, with 5 bases sitting between them. Germline loops: CDR1 MNHEY, CDR2 SVGEGT. The CDR3 DNA reads TGTGCCAGCAGTTACTCTGGGTCTAATGAAAAACTGTTTTTT. Its translation is CASSYSGSNEKLFF.

This chain joins TRBV5-1 and TRBJ2-2; D call uncertain. The germline V and J ends were trimmed by 2 bases and 2 bases, with 10 bases remaining between them. Germline-derived CDR1 and CDR2 are SGHRS and YFSETQ. The CDR3 is 15 residues long. Here the CDR3 reads CASSLVGTNTGELFF. The CDR3 nucleotides read TGCGCCAGCAGCTTAGTGGGTACTAACACCGGGGAGCTGTTTTTT.

J is TRBJ1-3 and V is TRBV28; D not resolved. V lost 2 bases and J lost 0, with 8 bases in between. This CDR3 comprises 15 residues. Germline CDR1 MDHEN, CDR2 SYDVKM. The CDR3 reads CASSLPPSSGNTIYF. The DNA for the CDR3 is TGTGCCAGCAGTTTACCCCCGAGCTCTGGAAACACCATATATTTT.

The chain joins TRBV11-3 to TRBJ2-2; TRBD1 might be the D (5 bases). Germline CDR1 and CDR2: SGHNT and YENEEA. The CDR3 runs to 15 residues. V was pared by 3 bases and J by 3 bases, with 11 bases between. CDR3 region: CASSLNQGDTGELFF. The CDR3 region has the DNA TGTGCCAGCAGCTTGAACCAGGGCGACACCGGGGAGCTGTTTTTT. The full variable domain, completed using reference TRBV11-3 and TRBJ2-2, is EAGVVQSPRYKIIEKKQPVAFWCNPISGHNTLYWYLQNLGQGPELLIRYENEEAVDDSQLPKDRFSAERLKGVDSTLKIQPAELGDSAVYLCASSLNQGDTGELFFGEGSRLTVL.

The V call is TRBV15, the J call TRBJ1-3; D remains unclear. Germline V gene sequence: CDR1 LNHNV, CDR2 YYDKDF (reference sequence). The length of the CDR3 is 13 residues. The germline V and J ends were trimmed by 5 bases and 8 bases, with 13 bases remaining between them. The CDR3 here is CATSGRLEDTIYF. DNA for the CDR3: TGTGCCACCAGCGGGAGACTGGAAGACACCATATATTTT.

This clone has a single count. The V gene is TRBV18, the J gene TRBJ2-2; 12 nucleotides agree with TRBD1. J gave up 4 bases and V 3 bases, and 3 bases lay outside the gene matches. The CDR3 runs 16 residues. Germline CDR1 KGHSH, CDR2 LQKENI. This CDR3 reads CASSPPGQGATGELFF. DNA for the CDR3: TGTGCCAGCTCACCTCCGGGACAGGGGGCCACCGGGGAGCTGTTTTTT.

The CDR3 is CASSPSAEPLTEAFF. Here the CDR3 DNA reads TGTGCCAGCAGTCCCTCCGCCGAGCCGTTAACTGAAGCTTTCTTT. The rearrangement joins TRBV6-2 or TRBV6-3 to TRBJ1-1; no reliable D call. Germline V gives CDR1 MNHEY, CDR2 SVGEGT. V lost 5 bases to trimming and J lost 5 bases, with 18 bases between them. CDR3 length equals 15 residues.

J is TRBJ2-2 and V is TRBV7-2, with TRBD2 matching over 10 bases. Losses at the gene ends were 5 bases for V and 1 base for J; bases not matched to a gene: 4. The V gene's germline CDR1 is SGHTA and CDR2 FQGNSA. The CDR3 contains 16 residues. The CDR3 bases are TGTGCCAGCAGCATGACTAGCGGGTTGAACACCGGGGAGCTGTTTTTT. It translates to CASSMTSGLNTGELFF.

The CDR3 bases are TGCGCCAGCAGCTTGGAAGGGAATGGCTACACCTTC. This sequence encodes CASSLEGNGYTF. The chain links TRBV5-1 to TRBJ1-2; no definite D call. V shed 0 bases and J shed 6 bases, with 6 bases lying between them. The germline CDR1 and CDR2 sequences are SGHRS and YFSETQ. The CDR3 extends over 12 amino acids.

The rearrangement links TRBV27 to TRBJ1-1; D is perhaps TRBD1 (5 bases). The V end was cut by 7 bases, the J end by 1 base, with 13 bases between. From germline, CDR1 is MNHEY and CDR2 SMNVEV (reference sequence). This CDR3 comprises 14 residues. CDR3 in amino acids: CASKDQGTNTEAFF. CDR3 coding DNA: TGTGCCAGCAAAGACCAGGGAACGAACACTGAAGCTTTCTTT.

The CDR3 nucleotides read TGTGCCAGCCGTCGGCAGGGATTGCCACCCCTCCACTTT. Protein: CASRRQGLPPLHF. V usage is TRBV27 and J usage is TRBJ1-6; TRBD1 might be the D (5 bases). The germline V and J ends were trimmed by 8 bases and 11 bases, with 16 bases remaining between them. Germline values: CDR1 MNHEY, CDR2 SMNVEV (reference sequence). The CDR3 is made up of 13 amino acids.

This chain links TRBV5-5 with TRBJ2-3, with TRBD2 identical over 11 bases. Germline values: CDR1 SGHKS, CDR2 YYEKEE (reference sequence). With 3 bases clipped from V and 2 bases from J, the junction kept 5 bases outside the gene matches. The CDR3 spans 16 residues. CDR3 protein: CASSWGGLADTDTQYF. The CDR3 DNA sequence: TGTGCCAGCAGCTGGGGGGGACTAGCGGACACAGATACGCAGTATTTT.

This clone was recorded only once. The gene calls are TRBV11-2 and TRBJ1-4; D may be TRBD1 (5 bases). The CDR3 covers 16 residues. Germline V gene data show CDR1 as SGHAT and CDR2 as FQNNGV. Deletions cut 6 bases from V and 0 bases from J, with 14 bases between. The CDR3 sequence: CASREGVGATNEKLFF. CDR3 coding DNA: TGTGCCAGCAGAGAAGGGGTTGGGGCAACTAATGAAAAACTGTTTTTT.